The 9 T cell receptor beta chains listed next were all sequenced from one sample in a study of response to subunit inactivated influenza vaccine. TCRdb analysed the RT-PCR reads with MiXCR anew, one entry per CDR3 protein. The table includes about 800,000 distinct CDR3 sequences, 21% detected once. The sample was PBMCs from blood, taken roughly 5 days after vaccination. These receptors were taken from a man aged 50-60 years who received an inactivated influenza vaccine.

V and J are TRBV20-1 and TRBJ2-1; 9 bases match TRBD1. This CDR3 contains 15 residues. Germline V CDR1 and CDR2: DFQATT, SNEGSKA (reference sequence). The J segment lost 5 bases and the V segment lost 5 bases, leaving 10 bases of the junction unmatched. The CDR3 region is CSAQTGGLLDNEQFF. CDR3 sequence (DNA): TGCAGTGCTCAAACAGGGGGCCTTCTAGACAATGAGCAGTTCTTC.

The rearrangement joins TRBV12-5 to TRBJ1-2; perhaps TRBD1 as D (6 bases). Per germline, CDR1 LGHNT and CDR2 FRNRAP. CDR3 length: 12 residues. Trimming removed 4 bases from V and 8 bases from J, with 11 bases in between. The CDR3 loop is CASGWPQGGYTF. The CDR3 nucleotides are TGTGCTAGTGGTTGGCCTCAGGGGGGCTACACCTTC.

This clonotype has more than one count but fewer than ten. The rearrangement joins TRBV4-2 to TRBJ2-6; tentatively, D is TRBD1 or TRBD2 (5 bases each). V shed 0 bases and J shed 3 bases, with 12 bases lying between them. CDR3 length: 17 residues. Germline V CDR1 and CDR2: LGHNA, YNFKEQ. The DNA of the CDR3 is TGTGCCAGCAGCCAAGATTATCGAGGGGATGGGGCCAACGTCCTGACTTTC. It encodes CASSQDYRGDGANVLTF.

The V and J genes are TRBV5-1 and TRBJ2-5, with 9 bases aligning to TRBD1. The length of the CDR3 is 17 residues. Trimming cost V 3 bases and J 5 bases; bases outside gene matches: 14. The germline gives CDR1 SGHRS, CDR2 YFSETQ. The DNA of the CDR3 is TGCGCCAGCAGCTGGACAGGGGCCCTCAAACCTCCCGAGACCCAGTACTTC. Residues: CASSWTGALKPPETQYF.

This clonotype was found a few times. The rearrangement uses TRBV27 and TRBJ2-7, with 9 bases matching TRBD1. Germline V gene sequence: CDR1 MNHEY, CDR2 SMNVEV (reference sequence). The V gene end was trimmed by 6 bases and the J gene end by 3 bases; junction bases not matched to a gene: 6. The CDR3 has 14 residues. Here the CDR3 reads CASRDRGGFYEQYF. The DNA of the CDR3 is TGTGCCAGCAGGGACAGGGGTGGTTTCTACGAGCAGTACTTC.

This clonotype was found a few times. The chain carries TRBV4-3 and TRBJ1-2; TRBD1 agrees at 9 bases. The CDR3 length is 15 residues. With 3 bases clipped from V and 4 bases from J, the junction kept 6 bases outside the gene matches. CDR1 LGHNA and CDR2 YSLEER come from the germline V gene. The CDR3 DNA reads as TGCGCCAGCAGCCAGACAGGGGGAGGGTCCTATGGCTACACCTTC. Translating gives CASSQTGGGSYGYTF.

This clonotype was counted ten times or more. The V call is TRBV5-1, the J call TRBJ1-1; possible D gene TRBD1, 6 bases. Trimming pared 4 bases from V and 4 bases from J, leaving 11 bases between. Germline V gene lookup returns CDR1 SGHRS and CDR2 YFSETQ. CDR3 length equals 13 residues. CDR3 sequence: CASSPLRGTEAFF. DNA for the CDR3: TGCGCCAGCAGCCCTCTCAGGGGCACTGAAGCTTTCTTT.

This clonotype was observed many times. This sequence joins TRBV12-3 or TRBV12-4 and TRBJ1-3; D is unclear. V was clipped by 3 bases and J by 2 bases, with 11 bases between them. This CDR3 has 15 amino acids. In DNA, the CDR3 is TGTGCCAGCAGTTTTGGGTCCGGTGCTGGAAACACCATATATTTT. This sequence encodes CASSFGSGAGNTIYF.

This clonotype was observed at least ten times. V gene TRBV12-3 or TRBV12-4 combines with J gene TRBJ2-2; 8 bases fit TRBD1. V lost 7 bases and J lost 7; bases outside the gene matches: 11. The CDR3 spans 15 residues. CDR3: CASTMTRDRLGELFF. The CDR3 DNA reads TGTGCCAGCACCATGACCCGGGACAGGCTCGGGGAGCTGTTTTTT.